A single sample gave rise to the 18 T cell receptor beta chains below, sequenced in a study of OX40 agonist ivuxolimab in advanced cancers. Generated by immunoSEQ multiplex PCR, the TCRdb table keeps only in-frame clones and is missing some. The table has over 25,000 clones, less than 90% seen once. Here the sequenced sample was CD4+ or CD8+ T cells sorted from blood, taken in a trial of the OX40 agonist ivuxolimab. The receptors shown here come from an adult with an advanced solid tumor such as melanoma, head and neck, liver or kidney cancer.

The chain recombines TRBV15 with TRBJ2-1; 10 bases agree with TRBD2. The V gene's germline CDR1 is LNHNV and CDR2 YYDKDF (reference sequence). V trimming: 0 bases; J trimming: 7 bases; junction bases outside the gene matches: 3. The CDR3 runs to 15 residues. This CDR3 reads CATSRDPAGGNEQFF. The CDR3 nucleotides are TGTGCCACCAGCAGAGACCCAGCGGGGGGGAATGAGCAGTTCTTC.

This clone is a singleton in its sample. The genes are TRBV4-3 and TRBJ2-7; no reliable D call. V lost 0 bases and J 3 bases, leaving 9 bases between the germline ends. In germline, CDR1 is LGHNA, CDR2 YSLEER. The CDR3 runs to 14 residues. CDR3 sequence (DNA): TGCGCCAGCAGCCAAGATCGGGCAGTCTACGAGCAGTACTTC. Protein product: CASSQDRAVYEQYF.

The V call is TRBV27, the J call TRBJ2-1, with D possibly TRBD1 on 6 matching bases. The CDR3 runs to 15 residues. Germline V CDR1 and CDR2: MNHEY, SMNVEV (reference sequence). The V end lost 5 bases, the J end lost 8 bases, and 19 bases lay between the germline ends. The CDR3: CASSLHKQGLDEQFF. CDR3 DNA: TGTGCCAGCAGTCTTCACAAACAGGGTTTGGATGAGCAGTTCTTC.

The chain has TRBV7-3 and TRBJ2-2; no definite D call. CDR3 length equals 13 residues. CDR1 is SGHTA and CDR2 is FQGTGA in the germline V gene. V gave up 2 bases and J gave up 4 bases, with 5 bases separating them. The CDR3 spells CASSLYSTGELFF. The CDR3 DNA is TGTGCCAGCAGCTTATACAGCACCGGGGAGCTGTTTTTT.

This clone was seen more than once but under ten times. The same CDR3 arises from other DNA sequences in this sample as well. The chain recombines TRBV27 with TRBJ2-6; the match to TRBD1 covers 7 bases. J was trimmed by 1 base and V by 2 bases; bases with no gene match: 2. Germline CDR1 is MNHEY and CDR2 is SMNVEV (reference sequence). CDR3 length equals 16 residues. CDR3 in amino acids: CASSLEGASGANVLTF. The CDR3 nucleotides are TGTGCCAGCAGTTTAGAGGGGGCGTCTGGGGCCAACGTCCTGACTTTC.

This chain joins TRBV9 and TRBJ2-1; no clear D gene. CDR3 length: 15 amino acids. The V gene's germline CDR1 is SGDLS and CDR2 YYNGEE. With 0 bases removed from V and 2 bases from J, the gap between germline ends came to 9 bases. The CDR3 loop is CASSVGAGPYNEQFF. The CDR3 DNA reads TGTGCCAGCAGCGTAGGTGCCGGCCCCTACAATGAGCAGTTCTTC.

This chain links TRBV4-1 with TRBJ2-1; no clear D. The CDR3 consists of 16 residues. Germline CDR1 reads MGHRA; CDR2 reads YSYEKL. The ends were cut back, 4 bases at V and 1 base at J, with 14 bases in the middle. The CDR3 coding sequence is TGCGCCAGCAGCCGGCAAATGGTTGGTTCCTACAATGAGCAGTTCTTC. Residues: CASSRQMVGSYNEQFF.

The chain couples TRBV5-1 to TRBJ2-5; D gene uncertain. CDR3 length: 14 amino acids. The V gene lost 5 bases and the J gene lost 5 bases, with 16 bases spanning the gap. In germline, CDR1 is SGHRS, CDR2 YFSETQ. The CDR3 here is CASSSLVFEETQYF. The CDR3 coding sequence is TGCGCCAGCAGTTCCTTGGTATTCGAGGAGACCCAGTACTTC.

The chain has TRBV9 and TRBJ2-7, with 7 bases aligning to TRBD1. V shed 5 bases and J 2 bases; nucleotides not matched to a gene: 7. The germline V gene encodes CDR1 SGDLS and CDR2 YYNGEE. This CDR3 has 14 amino acids. CDR3 sequence (DNA): TGTGCCAGCAGTGGCCGGGACAGCACCTACGAGCAGTACTTC. Its translation: CASSGRDSTYEQYF. Filled out from reference TRBV9 and TRBJ2-7, the complete variable domain reads DSGVTQTPKHLITATGQRVTLRCSPRSGDLSVYWYQQSLDQGLQFLIQYYNGEERAKGNILERFSAQQFPDLHSELNLSSLELGDSALYFCASSGRDSTYEQYFGPGTRLTVT.

The genes are TRBV7-2 and TRBJ1-1, with a tentative D call TRBD1 (6 bases). The length of the CDR3 is 16 residues. Germline V gene sequence: CDR1 SGHTA, CDR2 FQGNSA. V was pared by 0 bases and J by 6 bases, with 17 bases between. The CDR3 loop is CASSLAFEQKGAEAFF. The CDR3 bases are TGTGCCAGCAGCTTAGCATTTGAACAGAAGGGGGCTGAAGCTTTCTTT. Complete variable domain (other parts from reference TRBV7-2 and TRBJ1-1): GAGVSQSPSNKVTEKGKDVELRCDPISGHTALYWYRQSLGQGLEFLIYFQGNSAPDKSGLPSDRFSAERTGGSVSTLTIQRTQQEDSAVYLCASSLAFEQKGAEAFFGQGTRLTVV.

The chain couples TRBV25-1 to TRBJ2-7; possibly TRBD2 for D (5 bases). Germline CDR1 and CDR2: MGHDK and SYGVNS. V dropped 3 bases and J dropped 7 bases, with 13 bases sitting between them. This CDR3 has 13 residues. Here the CDR3 DNA reads TGTGCCAGCAGTGAGGGCCCCCGCGGGGAGCAGTACTTC. Amino acid sequence: CASSEGPRGEQYF.

This sequence joins TRBV27 and TRBJ2-4; TRBD1 is a possible D gene (8 bases). The CDR3 loop spans 15 amino acids. Germline lookup yields CDR1 MNHEY and CDR2 SMNVEV (reference sequence). V was pared by 2 bases and J by 8 bases, with 16 bases between. The CDR3 sequence: CASSLNGQGGHIQYF. CDR3 nucleotides: TGTGCCAGCAGTTTAAACGGACAGGGAGGGCACATTCAGTACTTC.

Details on this clone: The sample carries other DNA sequences with the same CDR3. This chain uses TRBV6-5 with TRBJ1-2; 7 positions agree with TRBD1. The CDR3 runs to 14 residues. CDR1 and CDR2 from the germline V gene are MNHEY and SVGAGI. The V and J ends lost 0 bases and 13 bases, in that order; junction bases with no gene match: 11. The CDR3: CASSYSPRGRDLTF. The CDR3 bases are TGTGCCAGCAGTTACTCCCCCAGGGGGAGAGACCTCACCTTC.

This clone was seen only a few times. The chain recombines TRBV19 with TRBJ2-7; 8 bases align to TRBD1. Trimming took 3 bases from V and 0 from J; bases not matched to a gene: 10. Germline assignment: CDR1 LNHDA and CDR2 SQIVND (reference sequence). The CDR3 is made up of 17 amino acids. This chain's CDR3 is CASSISGQAHTSYEQYF. The CDR3 DNA reads TGTGCCAGTAGTATCTCGGGACAGGCTCACACCTCCTACGAGCAGTACTTC.

The CDR3 sequence is CASSFKTVGSYEQYF. CDR3 bases: TGTGCCAGCAGCTTTAAGACAGTAGGCTCCTACGAGCAGTACTTC. The chain combines TRBV11-2 with TRBJ2-7; tentative D call: TRBD1 (5 bases). The CDR3 sequence is 15 residues long. Germline CDR1 reads SGHAT; CDR2 reads FQNNGV. Trimming shortened V by 3 bases and J by 0 bases, and 12 bases separated the two germline ends.

V usage is TRBV2 and J usage is TRBJ2-7, with a weak D call TRBD2 (5 bases). CDR1 SNHLY and CDR2 FYNNEI come from the germline V gene. The length of the CDR3 is 16 residues. V lost 7 bases to trimming and J lost 1 base, with 20 bases between them. The CDR3 reads CASNPAGIFGSYEQYF. The DNA of the CDR3 is TGTGCCAGCAACCCAGCCGGGATATTCGGGTCCTACGAGCAGTACTTC.

V usage is TRBV7-3 and J usage is TRBJ1-1; a weak D match, TRBD1 (5 bases). Trimming left V 1 base short and J 1 base short, with 10 bases between. The CDR3 contains 15 residues. Germline CDR1 is SGHTA and CDR2 is FQGTGA. The CDR3 nucleotides read TGTGCCAGCAGCTTAAATCATGGGACGAACACTGAAGCTTTCTTT. It is translated as CASSLNHGTNTEAFF.

The chain couples TRBV7-2 to TRBJ1-1, with a weak D call TRBD1 (5 bases). Germline V lookup: CDR1 SGHTA, CDR2 FQGNSA. The CDR3 runs to 15 residues. V was shortened by 4 bases and J by 7 bases, with 19 bases between the two germline ends. CDR3 amino acids: CASSSIFGGAVEAFF. The CDR3 nucleotides are TGTGCCAGCAGCTCCATATTTGGAGGGGCTGTTGAAGCTTTCTTT.